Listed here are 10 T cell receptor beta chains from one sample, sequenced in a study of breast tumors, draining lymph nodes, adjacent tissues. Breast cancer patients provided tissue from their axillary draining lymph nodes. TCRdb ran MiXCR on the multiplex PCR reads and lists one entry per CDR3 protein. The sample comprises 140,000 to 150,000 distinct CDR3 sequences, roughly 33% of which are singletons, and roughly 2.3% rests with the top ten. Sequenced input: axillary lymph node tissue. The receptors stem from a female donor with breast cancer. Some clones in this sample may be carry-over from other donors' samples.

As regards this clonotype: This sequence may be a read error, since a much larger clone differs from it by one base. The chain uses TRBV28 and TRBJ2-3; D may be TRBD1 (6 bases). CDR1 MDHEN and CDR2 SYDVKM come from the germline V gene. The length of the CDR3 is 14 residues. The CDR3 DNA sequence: TGTCCCAGCAGGGGAATCATCGGCACAGATACGCAGTATTTT. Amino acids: CPSRGIIGTDTQYF.

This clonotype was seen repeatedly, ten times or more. For the CDR3, the DNA is TGTGCCAGCAGGGTCCCGGGACAGGTTCAGTTCTTC. Its protein is CASRVPGQVQFF. The chain has TRBV7-8 and TRBJ2-1, with TRBD1 identical over 8 bases. Per germline, CDR1 SGHVS and CDR2 FQNEAQ. V lost 6 bases to trimming and J lost 13 bases; unmatched junction nucleotides: 8. The CDR3 extends over 12 amino acids.

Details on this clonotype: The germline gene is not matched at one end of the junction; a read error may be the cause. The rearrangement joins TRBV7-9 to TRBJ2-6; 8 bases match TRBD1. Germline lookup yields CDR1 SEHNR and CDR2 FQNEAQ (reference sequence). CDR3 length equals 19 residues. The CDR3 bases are TGTGCCTGCAGCTTGTGGGGGACAGGCTTATTGTCTGGGGCCAACGTCCCGACTTTC. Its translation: CACSLWGTGLLSGANVPTF.

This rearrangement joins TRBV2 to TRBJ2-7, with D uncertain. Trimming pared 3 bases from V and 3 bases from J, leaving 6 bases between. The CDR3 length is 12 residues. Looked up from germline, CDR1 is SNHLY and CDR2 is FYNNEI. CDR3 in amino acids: CASSDESYEQYF. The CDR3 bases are TGTGCCAGCAGTGACGAGAGCTACGAGCAGTACTTC.

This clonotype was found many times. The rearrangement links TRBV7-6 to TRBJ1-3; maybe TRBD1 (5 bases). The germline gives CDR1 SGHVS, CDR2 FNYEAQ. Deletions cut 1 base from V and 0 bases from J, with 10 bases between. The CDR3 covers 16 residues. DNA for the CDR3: TGTGCCAGCAGCTTAGGGGGGGGACTCTCTGGAAACACCATATATTTT. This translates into CASSLGGGLSGNTIYF. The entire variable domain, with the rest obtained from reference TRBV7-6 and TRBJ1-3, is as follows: GAGVSQSPRYKVTKRGQDVALRCDPISGHVSLYWYRQALGQGPEFLTYFNYEAQQDKSGLPNDRFSAERPEGSISTLTIQRTEQRDSAMYRCASSLGGGLSGNTIYFGEGSWLTVV.

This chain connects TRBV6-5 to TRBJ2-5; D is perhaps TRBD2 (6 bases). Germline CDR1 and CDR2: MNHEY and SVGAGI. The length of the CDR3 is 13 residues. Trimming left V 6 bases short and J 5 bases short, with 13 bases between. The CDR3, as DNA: TGTGCCAGCAGGATGGGTGGGGGGGAGACCCAGTACTTC. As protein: CASRMGGGETQYF.

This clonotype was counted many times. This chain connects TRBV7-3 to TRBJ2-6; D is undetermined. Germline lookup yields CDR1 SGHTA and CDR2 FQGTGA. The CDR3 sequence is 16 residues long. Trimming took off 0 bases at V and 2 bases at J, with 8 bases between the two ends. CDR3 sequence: CASSLTVGPGANVLTF. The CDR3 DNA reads TGTGCCAGCAGCTTAACGGTGGGCCCTGGGGCCAACGTCCTGACTTTC.

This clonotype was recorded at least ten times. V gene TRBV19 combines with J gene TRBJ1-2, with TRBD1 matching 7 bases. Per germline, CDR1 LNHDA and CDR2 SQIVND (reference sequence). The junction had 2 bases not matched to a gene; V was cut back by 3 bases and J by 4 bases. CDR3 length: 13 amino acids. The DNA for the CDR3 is TGTGCCAGTAGTATCGAGGGGGCCTATGGCTACACCTTC. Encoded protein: CASSIEGAYGYTF.

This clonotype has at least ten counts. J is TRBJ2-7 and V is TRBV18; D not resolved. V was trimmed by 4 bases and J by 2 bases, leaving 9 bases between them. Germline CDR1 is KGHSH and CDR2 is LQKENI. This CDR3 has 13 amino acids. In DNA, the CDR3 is TGTGCCAGCTCACTTCGGGTGACCTACGAGCAGTACTTC. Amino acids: CASSLRVTYEQYF.

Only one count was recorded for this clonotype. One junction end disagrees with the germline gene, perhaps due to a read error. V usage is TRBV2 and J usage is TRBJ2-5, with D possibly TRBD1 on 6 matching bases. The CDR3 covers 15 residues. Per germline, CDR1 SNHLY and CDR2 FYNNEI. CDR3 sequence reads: CASSFMGAYKEAQYF. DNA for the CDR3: TGTGCCAGCAGTTTCATGGGGGCTTATAAAGAGGCCCAGTACTTC.